Listed here are 21 T cell receptor beta chains from one sample, sequenced in a study of shared clonotypes between healthy human individuals (TCRdb year 2020). The library was obtained by the immunoSEQ multiplex PCR assay. The table comes from immuneACCESS by way of TCRdb, which keeps in-frame sequences with V and J called. Part of the clones is missing from these tables; in studies checked, under half for an unresolved V gene and the rest for unknown reasons. This sample gives some 2.4 million clones in total; 93% of them show up just once. The biggest ten clones account for more than 0.35% of the sample. The sequencing sample was made of naive CD4+ T cells from PBMCs. Reading the label with the study, this specimen's cell subset or site is: CD45RA+ positively selected. The source is a man aged 18 to 35 in good health. Some clones in this sample may be carry-over from other donors' samples.

This clone occurred once. The chain recombines TRBV7-9 with TRBJ2-2; 11 nucleotides match TRBD2. J gave up 4 bases and V 5 bases, and 6 bases lay outside the gene matches. Germline loops: CDR1 SEHNR, CDR2 FQNEAQ (reference sequence). CDR3 length: 16 amino acids. CDR3 in DNA: TGTGCCAGCAGCCCACATAGCGGGAGGGTCACCGGGGAGCTGTTTTTT. It is translated as CASSPHSGRVTGELFF.

The V and J genes are TRBV5-4 and TRBJ2-1; possibly TRBD2 for D (6 bases). V shed 4 bases and J shed 6 bases, with 11 bases lying between them. Looked up from germline, CDR1 is SGHNT and CDR2 is YYREEE (reference sequence). This CDR3 comprises 13 residues. The CDR3 is CASSPDYANEQFF. Here the CDR3 DNA reads TGTGCCAGCAGCCCGGACTACGCCAATGAGCAGTTCTTC.

This chain uses TRBV7-7 with TRBJ2-3, with 9 bases aligning to TRBD1. V lost 1 base and J lost 2; bases outside the gene matches: 4. The CDR3 loop spans 16 amino acids. Germline CDR1 and CDR2: SSHAT and FNYEAQ (reference sequence). CDR3 nucleotides: TGTGCCAGCAGCTTAGGACGGGACAGGGACACAGATACGCAGTATTTT. Translated, it gives CASSLGRDRDTDTQYF. The entire variable domain, with the rest obtained from reference TRBV7-7 and TRBJ2-3, is as follows: GAGVSQSPRYKVTKRGQDVTLRCDPISSHATLYWYQQALGQGPEFLTYFNYEAQPDKSGLPSDRFSAERPEGSISTLTIQRTEQRDSAMYRCASSLGRDRDTDTQYFGPGTRLTVL.

The V call is TRBV7-2, the J call TRBJ2-1; no clear D gene. The CDR3 totals 16 residues. CDR1 is SGHTA and CDR2 is FQGNSA in the germline V gene. Trimming cost V 5 bases and J 7 bases, with 21 bases left between them. CDR3 residues: CASSPPGLPNVNEQFF. DNA of the CDR3: TGTGCCAGCAGCCCGCCAGGCCTCCCTAATGTTAATGAGCAGTTCTTC.

The chain combines TRBV5-4 with TRBJ2-1, with TRBD1 matching 8 bases. This CDR3 contains 15 residues. Germline V lookup: CDR1 SGHNT, CDR2 YYREEE (reference sequence). Unmatched junction bases numbered 5, after V lost 1 base and J lost 5 bases. The CDR3 is CASSLSAGQDNEQFF. In nucleotides, the CDR3 is TGTGCCAGCAGCTTGTCCGCGGGACAGGACAATGAGCAGTTCTTC. The full variable domain, rest sourced from reference TRBV5-4 and TRBJ2-1, is ETGVTQSPTHLIKTRGQQVTLRCSSQSGHNTVSWYQQALGQGPQFIFQYYREEENGRGNFPPRFSGLQFPNYSSELNVNALELDDSALYLCASSLSAGQDNEQFFGPGTRLTVL.

This chain links TRBV5-4 with TRBJ2-7; either TRBD1 or TRBD2 may supply D (5 bases each). V dropped 5 bases and J dropped 2 bases, with 14 bases sitting between them. Germline loops: CDR1 SGHNT, CDR2 YYREEE (reference sequence). The CDR3 spans 14 residues. The CDR3 DNA reads as TGTGCCAGCAGTCGGGACCGCGCCACCTACGAGCAGTACTTC. Translating it yields CASSRDRATYEQYF.

The genes are TRBV5-1 and TRBJ1-3; possible D gene TRBD1, 5 bases. This CDR3 spans 15 amino acids. Trimming shortened V by 3 bases and J by 2 bases, and 12 bases separated the two germline ends. CDR1 is SGHRS, CDR2 YFSETQ, per germline. CDR3 DNA: TGCGCCAGCAGCTACACCCGAGGGGCTGGAAACACCATATATTTT. Translation gives CASSYTRGAGNTIYF. Supplemented by reference TRBV5-1 and TRBJ1-3, the full variable domain reads KAGVTQTPRYLIKTRGQQVTLSCSPISGHRSVSWYQQTPGQGLQFLFEYFSETQRNKGNFPGRFSGRQFSNSRSEMNVSTLELGDSALYLCASSYTRGAGNTIYFGEGSWLTVV.

CDR3 in amino acids: CASSAGLRGYEQYF. CDR3 DNA: TGTGCCAGCAGCGCCGGACTGCGCGGCTACGAGCAGTACTTC. The genes are TRBV11-2 and TRBJ2-7, with D possibly TRBD2 on 5 matching bases. With 5 bases removed from V and 3 bases from J, the gap between germline ends came to 14 bases. Germline lookup yields CDR1 SGHAT and CDR2 FQNNGV. This CDR3 has 14 residues.

J is TRBJ1-3 and V is TRBV4-3, with TRBD1 as a possible D gene (6 bases). Between the trimmed V and J ends, which lost 6 bases and 4 bases, there was a span of 19 bases. The CDR3 spans 16 residues. The germline gives CDR1 LGHNA, CDR2 YSLEER. The CDR3, as DNA: TGCGCCAGCAGTTTCGGGGACATAAGGAGGGGAAACACCATATATTTT. It translates to CASSFGDIRRGNTIYF.

The V and J genes are TRBV6-1 and TRBJ2-7; either TRBD1 or TRBD2 may fit D (5 bases each). There are 13 residues in the CDR3. From germline, CDR1 is MNHNS and CDR2 SASEGT. Between the trimmed V and J ends, which lost 3 bases and 3 bases, there was a span of 9 bases. The DNA of the CDR3 is TGTGCCAGCAGTGATCTTGGGGGCTACGAGCAGTACTTC. As protein: CASSDLGGYEQYF.

This clone was seen once. V and J are TRBV5-1 and TRBJ2-1; TRBD1 aligns across 10 bases. The V gene's germline CDR1 is SGHRS and CDR2 YFSETQ. Losses at the gene ends were 3 bases for V and 3 bases for J; bases not matched to a gene: 6. The CDR3 is 16 amino acids. The chain's CDR3 is CASSSGTGAGYNEQFF. The CDR3 DNA reads as TGCGCCAGCAGCTCGGGGACAGGGGCCGGCTACAATGAGCAGTTCTTC.

This clone has only a few counts. The gene calls are TRBV7-2 and TRBJ1-2, with 8 nucleotides matching TRBD1. V dropped 5 bases and J dropped 8; count of bases not matched to a gene: 4. Germline V gene data show CDR1 as SGHTA and CDR2 as FQGNSA. The CDR3 has 12 residues. The chain's CDR3 is CASSRGTGGYTF. The DNA of the CDR3 is TGTGCCAGCAGCAGAGGGACAGGAGGCTACACCTTC.

The V gene is TRBV11-2, the J gene TRBJ2-7, with D maybe TRBD2 (7 bases). Germline assignment: CDR1 SGHAT and CDR2 FQNNGV. The CDR3 is made up of 14 amino acids. The ends were cut back, 5 bases at V and 2 bases at J, with 13 bases in the middle. The DNA of the CDR3 is TGTGCCAGCAGCATGAGGGGGGGACCCTACGAGCAGTACTTC. This sequence encodes CASSMRGGPYEQYF. Together with reference TRBV11-2 and TRBJ2-7, the CDR3 gives the full variable domain: EAGVAQSPRYKIIEKRQSVAFWCNPISGHATLYWYQQILGQGPKLLIQFQNNGVVDDSQLPKDRFSAERLKGVDSTLKIQPAKLEDSAVYLCASSMRGGPYEQYFGPGTRLTVT.

The chain recombines TRBV11-3 with TRBJ2-5; D is uncertain. The V gene lost 3 bases and the J gene lost 1 base, with 12 bases spanning the gap. The CDR3 has 15 amino acids. Germline V gives CDR1 SGHNT, CDR2 YENEEA. As DNA, the CDR3 is TGTGCCAGCAGCTTGGGCCTGGCGAGCCAAGAGACCCAGTACTTC. Its translation: CASSLGLASQETQYF.

Details on this clone: An end of the junction differs from the germline gene, which may be a read error. This rearrangement joins TRBV28 to TRBJ1-6; no clear D. The CDR3 covers 15 residues. The germline CDR1 and CDR2 sequences are MDHEN and SYDVKM. The DNA of the CDR3 is TGTGCCAGCAGTCCGTCAAACTTTCTTAGTTCATCCCTCCACTTT. Protein product: CASSPSNFLSSSLHF.

The genes are TRBV18 and TRBJ1-3; D not certain. The germline gives CDR1 KGHSH, CDR2 LQKENI. This CDR3 region has 16 residues. Trimming stripped 2 bases from V and 2 bases from J, with 13 bases between. The CDR3 DNA follows: TGTGCCAGCTCACCAGGCCAGCATTACGCTGGAAACACCATATATTTT. Encoded protein: CASSPGQHYAGNTIYF.

The chain combines TRBV28 with TRBJ2-1; TRBD2 matches at 10 bases. V shed 3 bases and J 10 bases; nucleotides not matched to a gene: 12. CDR1 and CDR2 from the germline V gene are MDHEN and SYDVKM. The CDR3 sequence is 16 residues long. CDR3 bases: TGTGCCAGCAGTTTCCTAGCGGGAGTCCTACCCATCGAGCAGTTCTTC. Translation: CASSFLAGVLPIEQFF.

This rearrangement joins TRBV5-1 to TRBJ2-5, with TRBD2 identical over 13 bases. Germline V gene sequence: CDR1 SGHRS, CDR2 YFSETQ. This CDR3 region has 16 residues. J gave up 3 bases and V 4 bases, and 6 bases lay outside the gene matches. CDR3 sequence: CASSTGLAGWEETQYF. In nucleotides, the CDR3 is TGCGCCAGCAGCACGGGACTAGCGGGGTGGGAAGAGACCCAGTACTTC.

This chain connects TRBV21-1 to TRBJ2-1; the table gives TRBD1 as D, unverified against the DNA. TRBV21-1 is a listed pseudogene. The CDR3 is 15 residues long. The CDR3 DNA sequence: TGTGCCAGCAGCATCGGGACAGGGGCCTACAATGAGCAGTTCTTC. Its translation: CASSIGTGAYNEQFF.

The J gene is TRBJ2-1, the V gene TRBV6-4; TRBD2 matches 10 bases. Per germline, CDR1 MRHNA and CDR2 SNTAGT. The CDR3 sequence is 16 residues long. V shed 1 base, J shed 8 bases, and the junction held 8 bases outside the gene matches. CDR3 nucleotide sequence: TGTGCCAGCAGTGACTTGGCTAGCGGGAGTAGGGATGAGCAGTTCTTC. It specifies CASSDLASGSRDEQFF.

To note about this clone: Other DNA sequences of this sample code for an identical CDR3. The chain links TRBV2 to TRBJ2-7; D may correspond to TRBD1 or TRBD2 (5 bases each). The V end was cut by 6 bases, the J end by 1 base, with 13 bases between. CDR3 length: 14 residues. The germline V gene has CDR1 SNHLY and CDR2 FYNNEI. The CDR3 reads CASSDQGESYEQYF. CDR3 in DNA: TGTGCCAGCAGCGACCAGGGAGAATCCTACGAGCAGTACTTC.